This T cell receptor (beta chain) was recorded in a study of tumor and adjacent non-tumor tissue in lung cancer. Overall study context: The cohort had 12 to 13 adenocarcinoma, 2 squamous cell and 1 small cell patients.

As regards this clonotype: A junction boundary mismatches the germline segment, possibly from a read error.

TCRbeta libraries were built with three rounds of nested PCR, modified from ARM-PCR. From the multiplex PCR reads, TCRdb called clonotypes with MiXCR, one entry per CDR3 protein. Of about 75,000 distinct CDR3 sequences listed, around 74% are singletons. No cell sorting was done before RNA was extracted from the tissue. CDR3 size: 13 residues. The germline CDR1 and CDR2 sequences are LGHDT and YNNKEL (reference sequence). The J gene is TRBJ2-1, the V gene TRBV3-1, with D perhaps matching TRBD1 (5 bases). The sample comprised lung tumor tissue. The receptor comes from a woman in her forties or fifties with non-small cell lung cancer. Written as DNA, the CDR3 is TGTGACAGCAGCCAAGGGGCTGACAATGAGCAGTTCTTC. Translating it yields CDSSQGADNEQFF.